The 18 T cell receptor beta chains reported below all come from one sample, sequenced in a study of T cell repertoires in aging, cancer and after chemotherapy. Peripheral blood genomic DNA, not sorted cells or RNA, was the template. Multiplex touch-down PCR with TRB-A/B primers amplified rearranged V-D-J TRB sequences. TCRdb called the multiplex PCR reads again in MiXCR, with one record for every CDR3 protein. Here the sample spans about 6,700 distinct CDR3 sequences, roughly 22% being singletons. The sequenced sample consisted of blood. The source is a human donor with a blood cancer.

This clonotype is classed as medium-sized. This chain connects TRBV30 to TRBJ1-6; D possibly corresponds to TRBD1 (5 bases). The germline V gene encodes CDR1 GTSNPN and CDR2 SVGIG (reference sequence). V lost 3 bases, J lost 7 bases, and 10 bases lay in between. This CDR3 comprises 13 residues. As DNA, the CDR3 is TGTGCCTGGAGCCCCGGGACGAATTCACCCCTCCACTTT. Its protein product is CAWSPGTNSPLHF.

Relative to its sample, this clonotype is medium-sized. The CDR3 here is CASSLGMDNYGYTF. The CDR3, as DNA: TGTGCCAGCAGCTTAGGAATGGATAACTATGGCTACACCTTC. This chain links TRBV13 with TRBJ1-2, with D uncertain. V gave up 0 bases and J gave up 1 base, with 6 bases separating them. The CDR3 extends over 14 amino acids. The germline gives CDR1 PRHDT, CDR2 FYEKMQ (reference sequence).

This clonotype was recorded a few times. The chain joins TRBV7-2 to TRBJ1-1; maybe TRBD1 (5 bases). Germline V gene data show CDR1 as SGHTA and CDR2 as FQGNSA. Trimming shortened V by 4 bases and J by 11 bases, and 17 bases separated the two germline ends. CDR3 length equals 13 residues. CDR3 DNA sequence: TGTGCCAGCAGCTCCCCCCCCGGGACCCGGGCTTTCTTT. This encodes CASSSPPGTRAFF.

Relative to its sample, this clonotype is medium-sized (0.01 to 0.1%). The V and J genes are TRBV19 and TRBJ1-4, with 7 bases matching TRBD1. V shed 7 bases and J 7 bases; nucleotides not matched to a gene: 9. Germline CDR1 reads LNHDA; CDR2 reads SQIVND (reference sequence). This CDR3 region has 14 residues. CDR3 DNA sequence: TGTGCCAGTACCCCCACAGGGGTTTTTGAAAAACTGTTTTTT. Translated, it gives CASTPTGVFEKLFF.

The chain couples TRBV7-2 to TRBJ2-1; 7 bases align to TRBD2. V gave up 5 bases and J gave up 11 bases; unmatched junction bases: 12. The CDR3 totals 14 residues. Germline V gene sequence: CDR1 SGHTA, CDR2 FQGNSA. The CDR3 DNA sequence: TGTGCCAGCAGCATGGATTTGGGAGGGACCAAGCAGTTCTTC. This translates into CASSMDLGGTKQFF.

This clonotype was counted only a few times. The rearrangement joins TRBV6-2 or TRBV6-3 to TRBJ2-7, with D tentatively TRBD1 (6 bases). CDR1 is MNHEY and CDR2 is SVGEGT in the germline V gene. The V and J ends lost 4 bases and 0 bases respectively, with 13 bases between them. This CDR3 spans 15 amino acids. The CDR3 here is CASSWQGLSSYEQYF. The CDR3 DNA sequence: TGTGCCAGCAGTTGGCAGGGGCTGAGCTCCTACGAGCAGTACTTC.

This chain connects TRBV20-1 to TRBJ1-6; 9 bases align to TRBD1. Germline assignment: CDR1 DFQATT and CDR2 SNEGSKA (reference sequence). This CDR3 comprises 14 residues. As DNA, the CDR3 is TGCAGCCACAGGGGGCCCTCCTATAATTCACCCCTCCACTTT. It codes for CSHRGPSYNSPLHF.

This clonotype qualifies as medium-sized (0.01 to 0.1%). This rearrangement joins TRBV29-1 to TRBJ2-1, with TRBD2 matching 10 bases. The CDR3 extends over 14 amino acids. In germline, CDR1 is SQVTM, CDR2 ANQGSEA. Unmatched junction bases numbered 8, after V lost 6 bases and J lost 6 bases. CDR3 bases: TGCAGCGTAAGCGGGAGGGGGCTCATCAATGAGCAGTTCTTC. This translates into CSVSGRGLINEQFF.

This clonotype is judged medium-sized. The V gene is TRBV7-6, the J gene TRBJ1-1, with 7 bases lining up with TRBD1. Germline CDR1 SGHVS, CDR2 FNYEAQ. This CDR3 contains 17 residues. V gave up 5 bases and J gave up 1 base; unmatched junction bases: 13. The CDR3 DNA is TGTGCCAGCAGCCACCGACCGGGACAGACAAGGAACACTGAAGCTTTCTTT. Its protein is CASSHRPGQTRNTEAFF.

Here the CDR3 reads CASNRGGGRAVLSGANVLTF. CDR3 coding DNA: TGTGCCAGCAACCGGGGAGGGGGCAGGGCGGTGCTCTCTGGGGCCAACGTCCTGACTTTC. This chain links TRBV6-2 or TRBV6-3 with TRBJ2-6; tentatively, D is TRBD1 or TRBD2 (7 bases each). Germline assignment: CDR1 MNHEY and CDR2 SVGEGT. Trimming pared 7 bases from V and 0 bases from J, leaving 25 bases between. This CDR3 region has 20 residues.

This clonotype is categorized as large. The genes are TRBV29-1 and TRBJ1-4; TRBD1 agrees at 11 bases. Trimming cost V 6 bases and J 7 bases; bases outside gene matches: 4. Looked up from germline, CDR1 is SQVTM and CDR2 is ANQGSEA. This CDR3 region has 13 residues. The CDR3: CSVTGTGGEKLFF. The CDR3 DNA reads as TGCAGCGTGACCGGGACAGGGGGTGAAAAACTGTTTTTT.

This clonotype is medium-sized (0.01 to 0.1%) by share. V gene TRBV27 combines with J gene TRBJ2-1; perhaps TRBD2 as D (6 bases). The length of the CDR3 is 15 residues. Deletions cut 2 bases from V and 1 base from J, with 9 bases between. The germline V gene has CDR1 MNHEY and CDR2 SMNVEV (reference sequence). CDR3 residues: CASSLAGRSYNEQFF. The CDR3 nucleotides read TGTGCCAGCAGTTTAGCGGGAAGATCCTACAATGAGCAGTTCTTC.

By share of the sample, this clonotype is medium-sized. The V call is TRBV6-2 or TRBV6-3, the J call TRBJ2-1, with unresolved D. From germline, CDR1 is MNHEY and CDR2 SVGEGT. The CDR3 loop spans 12 amino acids. V was shortened by 2 bases and J by 8 bases, with 7 bases between the two germline ends. Here the CDR3 DNA reads TGTGCCAGCAGTTACGTCGGGTATGAGCAGTTCTTC. Protein product: CASSYVGYEQFF.

The chain uses TRBV28 and TRBJ1-1; D is ambiguous. V was clipped by 4 bases and J by 3 bases, with 9 bases between them. Germline-derived CDR1 and CDR2 are MDHEN and SYDVKM. The CDR3 is made up of 13 amino acids. This chain's CDR3 is CASSSGPYTEAFF. CDR3 sequence (DNA): TGTGCCAGCAGTTCAGGTCCTTACACTGAAGCTTTCTTT.

This clonotype appeared a few times. The chain has TRBV7-2 and TRBJ2-5; D is ambiguous. V gave up 4 bases and J gave up 5 bases, with 5 bases separating them. Germline CDR1 is SGHTA and CDR2 is FQGNSA. CDR3 size: 11 residues. CDR3 amino acids: CASSSGETQYF. For the CDR3, the DNA is TGTGCCAGCAGCTCCGGGGAGACCCAGTACTTC.

The sample holds a few counts of this clonotype. J is TRBJ2-2 and V is TRBV4-3, with a weak D call TRBD1 (6 bases). Germline lookup yields CDR1 LGHNA and CDR2 YSLEER. The CDR3 contains 18 residues. V dropped 0 bases and J dropped 0 bases, with 14 bases sitting between them. CDR3 sequence (DNA): TGCGCCAGCAGCCAAGATACAGGGCAGTTCGCGAACACCGGGGAGCTGTTTTTT. As protein: CASSQDTGQFANTGELFF.

This CDR3 reads CASSHTETQYF. The DNA for the CDR3 is TGTGCCAGCAGCCACACGGAGACCCAGTACTTC. V is TRBV6-2 or TRBV6-3 and J is TRBJ2-5; D gene unclear. CDR3 size: 11 residues. The V and J ends lost 6 bases and 5 bases respectively, with 7 bases between them. CDR1 MNHEY and CDR2 SVGEGT come from the germline V gene.

This clonotype ranks as medium-sized. V gene TRBV6-6 combines with J gene TRBJ2-7; tentative D call: TRBD2 (5 bases). The CDR3 sequence is 14 residues long. The germline V and J ends were trimmed by 5 bases and 5 bases, with 16 bases remaining between them. Per germline, CDR1 MNHNY and CDR2 SVGAGI (reference sequence). CDR3 DNA sequence: TGTGCCAGCAGTCGATCCGAAGGGAGCGACGAGCAGTACTTC. This sequence encodes CASSRSEGSDEQYF.